This T cell receptor (beta chain) is drawn from a study of shared clonotypes between healthy human individuals. Whole-study results and caveats: Shared clonotypes: roughly 5% naive CD4, under 4% naive CD8, roughly 2.4% memory CD4, more than 0.3% memory CD8. Sequencing depth was expected to affect clonotype sharing among donors. Generation probabilities of non-shared clonotypes were lower (relative to those shared by all four donors).

This clone was recorded many times. Its antigen is not identified. Sequenced by immunoSEQ multiplex PCR; TCRdb stores in-frame clones only, minus some. The sample shows roughly 640,000 clones, 74% of them seen only once. Sequenced material: memory CD4+ T cells sorted from blood. As to subset: CD45RA-negative fraction. This clonotype was obtained from a woman in her 30s in good health.

The CDR3 DNA reads TGTGCCAGCACCTCACAACAGGGAAAAGGCTACACCTTC. Amino acid sequence: CASTSQQGKGYTF. The chain employs TRBV28 and TRBJ1-2; TRBD1 is a possible D gene (6 bases). The germline V gene has CDR1 MDHEN and CDR2 SYDVKM. V was clipped by 7 bases and J by 8 bases, with 17 bases between them. The CDR3 spans 13 residues.